This note documents a single T cell receptor (beta chain) sequence. The antigen remains unidentified. This entry belongs to a study of post-analysis software for immune sequencing data. Unique molecular identifiers tagged the TCR beta cDNA libraries. TCRdb analysed the PCR reads with MiXCR anew, one entry per CDR3 protein. The data hold about 540,000 distinct CDR3 sequences, with less than 40% observed a single time. Study-wide points: Normalized Chao1 diversity in multiple sclerosis patients fell significantly below that of controls. The five TRBV segments detected at higher frequency in patients than in controls included TRBV5-6, TRBV5-1 and TRBV20-1.

V shed 2 bases, J shed 7 bases, and the junction held 11 bases outside the gene matches. Germline V gives CDR1 SQVTM, CDR2 ANQGSEA. The CDR3 sequence is 14 residues long. The clonotype comes from a girl aged 2 to 17 with multiple sclerosis. V and J are TRBV29-1 and TRBJ2-7, with 7 bases fitting TRBD1. Sequences were obtained from blood. The CDR3 DNA reads as TGCAGCGTTGAATTAGGGGGCGCGTACAATGAGCAGTACTTC. Translated: CSVELGGAYNEQYF.